Shown below are 12 T cell receptor beta chains from a single sample sequenced in a study of beta chain features in type 1 diabetes (dated by TCRdb to 2016 to 2019). Preparation of the library involved the immunoSEQ multiplex PCR assay. The entire isolated RNA was reverse transcribed using the High Capacity cDNA Reverse Transcription Kit, and thus expressed TCRB transcripts were sequenced. Entries here come from immuneACCESS through TCRdb and include only in-frame sequences with V and J called. Some clones fail to appear in such tables; in the studies checked, an unresolved V gene covers under half of the shortfall, and the cause of the remainder is unknown. For this sample there are 200,000 to 250,000 clones; 9.6% appear just once. In total, the top ten clones hold under 0.045% of the sample. Input material: naive CD4+ T cells from blood. The cell subset or site label, read with the paper, signifies: true naive CD4+ T cells. All receptors come from a woman aged 18 to 35 in good health.

This clone turned up a few times. This chain joins TRBV20-1 and TRBJ2-1, with TRBD1 as a possible D gene (5 bases). The CDR3 is 11 residues long. Germline CDR1 reads DFQATT; CDR2 reads SNEGSKA (reference sequence). Trimming took off 3 bases at V and 9 bases at J, with 9 bases between the two ends. The DNA for the CDR3 is TGCAGTGCTAGGCAGGGTCTTGAGCAGTTCTTC. This gives the protein CSARQGLEQFF.

The gene calls are TRBV5-1 and TRBJ2-7, with D unresolved. This CDR3 has 15 residues. Per the germline V gene, CDR1 is SGHRS and CDR2 is YFSETQ. V lost 5 bases to trimming and J lost 5 bases, with 20 bases between them. The CDR3: CASRKELITRDEQYF. The CDR3 DNA follows: TGCGCCAGCAGAAAGGAGCTAATTACTCGGGACGAGCAGTACTTC.

Only a few counts were recorded for this clone. The chain has TRBV18 and TRBJ2-1, with D possibly being TRBD2 (5 bases). Germline V lookup: CDR1 KGHSH, CDR2 LQKENI. V lost 2 bases and J lost 0, with 11 bases in between. This CDR3 has 16 amino acids. CDR3 sequence reads: CASSPVRGSSYNEQFF. The CDR3 DNA reads TGTGCCAGCTCACCAGTTCGGGGTAGCTCCTACAATGAGCAGTTCTTC.

The V gene is TRBV5-1, the J gene TRBJ2-5, with TRBD2 as a possible D gene (5 bases). The ends were cut back, 2 bases at V and 5 bases at J, with 16 bases in the middle. Germline CDR1 reads SGHRS; CDR2 reads YFSETQ. The CDR3 spans 15 residues. CDR3 protein: CASSFGSRGYETQYF. The DNA of the CDR3 is TGCGCCAGCAGCTTTGGGTCCCGGGGTTACGAGACCCAGTACTTC.

This clone was observed a handful of times. The chain couples TRBV7-2 to TRBJ2-3; D uncertain. V lost 1 base and J 6 bases, leaving 11 bases between the germline ends. This CDR3 is built from 14 residues. Germline CDR1 is SGHTA and CDR2 is FQGNSA. CDR3 residues: CASSLVAPKDTQYF. DNA for the CDR3: TGTGCCAGCAGCTTAGTGGCACCAAAGGATACGCAGTATTTT.

This clone was counted only a few times. The V call is TRBV5-1, the J call TRBJ2-7; 7 nucleotides align to TRBD2. This CDR3 region has 15 residues. Germline CDR1 is SGHRS and CDR2 is YFSETQ. Losses at the gene ends were 0 bases for V and 4 bases for J; bases not matched to a gene: 7. Here the CDR3 DNA reads TGCGCCAGCAGCTTGGATTCGGGGAGGGGATACGAGCAGTACTTC. Translating it yields CASSLDSGRGYEQYF.

In this sample, this clone turned up a few times. The CDR3 bases are TGTGCCTGGAGTTTCAGGGAATCTTCCGGCTACACCTTC. Encoded protein: CAWSFRESSGYTF. The chain recombines TRBV30 with TRBJ1-2, with TRBD1 as a possible D gene (5 bases). There are 13 residues in the CDR3. Looked up from germline, CDR1 is GTSNPN and CDR2 is SVGIG (reference sequence). Trimming removed 2 bases from V and 8 bases from J, with 15 bases in between.

CDR3 DNA sequence: TGTGCCAGCTCCCCCACGGGACAGGGGGCAAAAGGCTACACCTTC. It codes for CASSPTGQGAKGYTF. V usage is TRBV18 and J usage is TRBJ1-2, with TRBD1 identical over 12 bases. V shed 6 bases and J 8 bases; nucleotides not matched to a gene: 10. This CDR3 spans 15 amino acids. Germline V CDR1 and CDR2: KGHSH, LQKENI.

The chain recombines TRBV29-1 with TRBJ2-3, with 9 positions matching TRBD1. The V segment lost 7 bases and the J segment 3 bases; nucleotides outside the gene matches: 5. Germline V gene sequence: CDR1 SQVTM, CDR2 ANQGSEA. This CDR3 comprises 13 residues. The chain's CDR3 is CSAVTGGTDTQYF. The CDR3 DNA is TGCAGCGCCGTGACAGGGGGAACAGATACGCAGTATTTT.

This clone was seen a handful of times. V gene TRBV4-2 combines with J gene TRBJ1-1, with a tentative D call TRBD1 (6 bases). V was pared by 0 bases and J by 5 bases, with 16 bases between. The CDR3 consists of 16 residues. Germline-derived CDR1 and CDR2 are LGHNA and YNFKEQ. The CDR3 loop reads CASSQDPEGRGTEAFF. The CDR3 DNA sequence: TGTGCCAGCAGCCAAGATCCTGAGGGGAGGGGGACTGAAGCTTTCTTT.

To note about this clone: Additional DNA sequences in this sample encode the identical CDR3. The chain links TRBV5-1 to TRBJ2-5; D might be TRBD2 (6 bases). CDR3 length equals 13 residues. V was trimmed by 0 bases and J by 5 bases, leaving 8 bases between them. Germline CDR1 and CDR2: SGHRS and YFSETQ. The CDR3 reads CASSLGAGETQYF. CDR3 in DNA: TGCGCCAGCAGCTTGGGGGCGGGGGAGACCCAGTACTTC. Variable domain in full (rest from reference TRBV5-1 and TRBJ2-5): KAGVTQTPRYLIKTRGQQVTLSCSPISGHRSVSWYQQTPGQGLQFLFEYFSETQRNKGNFPGRFSGRQFSNSRSEMNVSTLELGDSALYLCASSLGAGETQYFGPGTRLLVL.

V gene TRBV2 combines with J gene TRBJ2-1; 10 positions match TRBD1. Germline V gene lookup returns CDR1 SNHLY and CDR2 FYNNEI. Unmatched junction bases numbered 7, after V lost 0 bases and J lost 5 bases. The CDR3 consists of 17 residues. CDR3 amino acids: CASSEAPKDRGDNEQFF. The CDR3 region has the DNA TGTGCCAGCAGTGAAGCGCCGAAGGACAGGGGGGACAATGAGCAGTTCTTC. The variable domain in full, with the rest retrieved from reference TRBV2 and TRBJ2-1, is EPEVTQTPSHQVTQMGQEVILRCVPISNHLYFYWYRQILGQKVEFLVSFYNNEISEKSEIFDDQFSVERPDGSNFTLKIRSTKLEDSAMYFCASSEAPKDRGDNEQFFGPGTRLTVL.